These 27 T cell receptor beta chains were all obtained from the same sample, sequenced in a study of T cell repertoires in cytomegalovirus infection. Antigen specificity for these receptors is unknown. Via MiXCR, TCRdb re-called the reads, giving one row per CDR3 protein. In the table there are 40,000 to 60,000 distinct CDR3 sequences, over 20% of which are singletons. The input for sequencing was CD8+ T cells from cultured PBMCs, taken from culture after CMV antigen stimulation. These receptors were obtained from a human donor in good health (CMV status not recorded). Some clones in this sample may be carry-over from other donors' samples.

This chain connects TRBV6-1 to TRBJ1-6, with D hard to call. CDR1 is MNHNS and CDR2 is SASEGT in the germline V gene. The CDR3 consists of 14 residues. Trimming shortened V by 6 bases and J by 3 bases, and 9 bases separated the two germline ends. For the CDR3, the DNA is TGTGCCAGCAGCAGCGGGGTCTATAATTCACCCCTCCACTTT. Protein product: CASSSGVYNSPLHF.

The rearrangement joins TRBV7-6 to TRBJ2-5, with D possibly matching TRBD1 (5 bases). The V end lost 5 bases, the J end lost 4 bases, and 14 bases lay between the germline ends. Per germline, CDR1 SGHVS and CDR2 FNYEAQ. The CDR3 consists of 14 residues. In DNA, the CDR3 is TGTGCCAGCAGCCGAGTAGACAGTCGAGAGACCCAGTACTTC. Translating it yields CASSRVDSRETQYF.

The chain links TRBV27 to TRBJ2-7, with D possibly being TRBD1 (5 bases). This CDR3 spans 12 amino acids. The V end was cut by 8 bases, the J end by 1 base, with 9 bases between. Germline lookup yields CDR1 MNHEY and CDR2 SMNVEV (reference sequence). The CDR3 sequence is CASSGPSYEQYF. The CDR3, as DNA: TGTGCCAGCTCAGGGCCGTCCTACGAGCAGTACTTC.

This clonotype has only a few counts. This chain links TRBV6-1 with TRBJ1-6, with D perhaps matching TRBD1 (5 bases). Looked up from germline, CDR1 is MNHNS and CDR2 is SASEGT. V lost 4 bases, J lost 6 bases, and 13 bases lay in between. This CDR3 region has 15 residues. CDR3 bases: TGTGCCAGCAGTGGAGAGGGACGTTCTAATTCACCCCTCCACTTT. It translates to CASSGEGRSNSPLHF.

The chain is built from TRBV7-3 and TRBJ1-1, with unresolved D. Germline V gene lookup returns CDR1 SGHTA and CDR2 FQGTGA. This CDR3 comprises 15 residues. The V and J ends lost 0 bases and 1 base respectively, with 9 bases between them. Here the CDR3 DNA reads TGTGCCAGCAGCTTAACGGAGGCCACGAACACTGAAGCTTTCTTT. Translation: CASSLTEATNTEAFF. The full variable domain, its missing parts supplied by reference TRBV7-3 and TRBJ1-1, is GAGVSQTPSNKVTEKGKYVELRCDPISGHTALYWYRQSLGQGPEFLIYFQGTGAADDSGLPNDRFFAVRPEGSVSTLKIQRTERGDSAVYLCASSLTEATNTEAFFGQGTRLTVV.

This clonotype appeared a few times. In DNA form, the CDR3 reads TGTGCCAGCGGGGGGGGGACCGGGGAGCTGTTTTTT. Residues: CASGGGTGELFF. This chain connects TRBV12-3 or TRBV12-4 to TRBJ2-2; 7 bases fit TRBD2. With V trimmed by 8 bases and J by 5 bases, 2 bases remained unmatched. The CDR3 spans 12 residues.

This clonotype occurred once. This sequence joins TRBV7-6 and TRBJ2-2; tentatively, D is TRBD2 (6 bases). CDR3 length: 15 residues. CDR1 SGHVS and CDR2 FNYEAQ come from the germline V gene. V lost 1 base, J lost 5 bases, and 11 bases lay in between. The CDR3 region has the DNA TGTGCCAGCAGCTTAGGGGAGACTAGGACCGGGGAGCTGTTTTTT. Its protein is CASSLGETRTGELFF.

The CDR3, as DNA: TGTGCCAGCAGCTTAGGTGGGACTAGCTACGAGCAGTACTTC. This sequence encodes CASSLGGTSYEQYF. V is TRBV7-2 and J is TRBJ2-7; TRBD2 matches at 8 bases. Germline values: CDR1 SGHTA, CDR2 FQGNSA. The V segment lost 1 base and the J segment 3 bases; nucleotides outside the gene matches: 2. There are 14 residues in the CDR3.

This clonotype has just a few counts. V and J are TRBV7-2 and TRBJ1-1; D uncertain. This CDR3 contains 13 residues. The V end was cut by 5 bases, the J end by 1 base, with 8 bases between. CDR1 is SGHTA and CDR2 is FQGNSA in the germline V gene. The CDR3 loop reads CASSITENTEAFF. DNA for the CDR3: TGTGCCAGCAGCATCACAGAGAACACTGAAGCTTTCTTT.

The chain uses TRBV7-8 and TRBJ2-3; 7 bases align to TRBD1. V gave up 5 bases and J gave up 2 bases; unmatched junction bases: 7. Germline V gene data show CDR1 as SGHVS and CDR2 as FQNEAQ. This CDR3 is built from 15 residues. CDR3 DNA: TGTGCCAGCAGCCAGTGGGACAGTACCACAGATACGCAGTATTTT. It specifies CASSQWDSTTDTQYF.

This clonotype occurred a few times. V and J are TRBV28 and TRBJ2-1; TRBD1 or TRBD2 may be the D gene (5 bases each). The germline V gene has CDR1 MDHEN and CDR2 SYDVKM. V lost 7 bases and J lost 7, with 20 bases in between. This CDR3 spans 15 amino acids. The CDR3 loop reads CASTWGIRPTNEQFF. The CDR3 DNA reads as TGTGCCAGCACCTGGGGGATCAGGCCCACAAATGAGCAGTTCTTC.

Notes on this clonotype: This sequence may be a read error, since a much larger clone differs from it by one base. This chain connects TRBV7-8 to TRBJ2-1, with D uncertain. Germline values: CDR1 SGHVS, CDR2 FQNEAQ. V lost 5 bases, J lost 2 bases, and 1 base lay in between. There are 11 residues in the CDR3. CDR3 bases: TGTGCCAGCAGCACCTACAATGAGCAGTTCTTC. This codes for CASSTYNEQFF.

This clonotype turned up a few times. V gene TRBV9 combines with J gene TRBJ1-1; the D gene is possibly TRBD1 (5 bases). The germline gives CDR1 SGDLS, CDR2 YYNGEE. V lost 3 bases, J lost 3 bases, and 21 bases lay in between. CDR3 length: 17 amino acids. The CDR3 nucleotides read TGTGCCAGCAGCGCTTCGATCAATGGGAAGGGGCACACTGAAGCTTTCTTT. Its protein product is CASSASINGKGHTEAFF.

Many counts were recorded for this clonotype. In nucleotides, the CDR3 is TGTGCCAGCAGTTTCGGACAGAGCTCTTCCTATGGCTACACCTTC. Encoded protein: CASSFGQSSSYGYTF. The chain uses TRBV7-9 and TRBJ1-2, with D perhaps TRBD1 (6 bases). Germline-derived CDR1 and CDR2 are SEHNR and FQNEAQ (reference sequence). V lost 6 bases, J lost 4 bases, and 18 bases lay in between. The CDR3 totals 15 residues.

V is TRBV27 and J is TRBJ1-2, with D unresolved. Per germline, CDR1 MNHEY and CDR2 SMNVEV (reference sequence). The CDR3 totals 14 residues. With 4 bases removed from V and 2 bases from J, the gap between germline ends came to 11 bases. CDR3 protein: CASSSAPANYGYTF. The CDR3 DNA is TGTGCCAGCAGTTCCGCCCCAGCCAACTATGGCTACACCTTC.

This clonotype was recorded a few times. V and J are TRBV7-9 and TRBJ1-1; no reliable D call. Trimming took off 1 base at V and 6 bases at J, with 6 bases between the two ends. Per germline, CDR1 SEHNR and CDR2 FQNEAQ (reference sequence). The CDR3 runs to 12 residues. The CDR3 coding sequence is TGTGCCAGCAGCTTAGGGGGTGCTGAAGCTTTCTTT. It encodes CASSLGGAEAFF.

The rearrangement uses TRBV7-2 and TRBJ2-5; 11 bases map to TRBD2. The CDR3 is 20 residues long. The V gene's germline CDR1 is SGHTA and CDR2 FQGNSA. Unmatched junction bases numbered 22, after V lost 5 bases and J lost 5 bases. The CDR3 spells CASSHGGPSGRSVDWETQYF. The CDR3 nucleotides are TGTGCCAGCAGCCACGGGGGGCCTAGCGGGAGGTCCGTCGATTGGGAGACCCAGTACTTC.

The chain carries TRBV7-2 and TRBJ1-4; perhaps TRBD1 as D (5 bases). The V gene's germline CDR1 is SGHTA and CDR2 FQGNSA. V dropped 5 bases and J dropped 8 bases, with 15 bases sitting between them. The CDR3 consists of 14 residues. This chain's CDR3 is CASSLRTGVEKLFF. CDR3 sequence (DNA): TGTGCCAGCAGCCTTAGGACGGGGGTGGAAAAACTGTTTTTT.

This sequence joins TRBV29-1 and TRBJ2-7; D may be TRBD2 (6 bases). The V end was cut by 6 bases, the J end by 4 bases, with 13 bases between. Germline CDR1 SQVTM, CDR2 ANQGSEA. The length of the CDR3 is 12 residues. The CDR3 region has the DNA TGCAGCGTGGTCGCGGGGCGGTACGAGCAGTACTTC. Residues: CSVVAGRYEQYF.

V usage is TRBV7-9 and J usage is TRBJ1-4; D possibly corresponds to TRBD1 (6 bases). The CDR3 covers 15 residues. Germline lookup yields CDR1 SEHNR and CDR2 FQNEAQ (reference sequence). Deletions cut 5 bases from V and 0 bases from J, with 10 bases between. CDR3 bases: TGTGCCAGCAGCCCGACAGGTTCAACTAATGAAAAACTGTTTTTT. It is translated as CASSPTGSTNEKLFF.

This clonotype was found a few times. The chain employs TRBV28 and TRBJ2-5; possible D gene TRBD1, 5 bases. V lost 6 bases to trimming and J lost 2 bases, with 13 bases between them. This CDR3 has 14 amino acids. CDR1 and CDR2 (germline): MDHEN, SYDVKM. DNA for the CDR3: TGTGCCAGCAGACTTAGACAGCCTCAAGAGACCCAGTACTTC. As protein: CASRLRQPQETQYF.

This clonotype was observed many times. The V and J genes are TRBV28 and TRBJ1-5; D is undetermined. The V end was cut by 5 bases, the J end by 1 base, with 9 bases between. This CDR3 has 14 amino acids. CDR1 MDHEN and CDR2 SYDVKM come from the germline V gene. CDR3 in DNA: TGTGCCAGCAGTCCTAATCCAAGCAATCAGCCCCAGCATTTT. It codes for CASSPNPSNQPQHF.

The chain employs TRBV7-2 and TRBJ2-7; 9 bases agree with TRBD1. Germline V lookup: CDR1 SGHTA, CDR2 FQGNSA. The CDR3 has 14 residues. V gave up 5 bases and J gave up 3 bases; unmatched junction bases: 5. In DNA, the CDR3 is TGTGCCAGCAGCCCCTGGGACAGGGACTACGAGCAGTACTTC. It codes for CASSPWDRDYEQYF.

This clonotype was seen at least ten times. The genes are TRBV7-9 and TRBJ2-5; the D gene could be TRBD1 or TRBD2 (5 bases each). Germline CDR1 is SEHNR and CDR2 is FQNEAQ (reference sequence). The germline V and J ends were trimmed by 4 bases and 1 base, with 10 bases remaining between them. This CDR3 has 14 amino acids. The CDR3 here is CASSYGTVQETQYF. CDR3 DNA sequence: TGTGCCAGCAGCTACGGGACGGTCCAAGAGACCCAGTACTTC.

This clonotype was seen more than once but under ten times. CDR3: CASSSSSGLNTQYF. CDR3 DNA sequence: TGTGCCAGCAGTTCGTCCTCGGGGCTGAATACGCAGTATTTT. The chain is built from TRBV12-3 or TRBV12-4 and TRBJ2-3; D possibly matches TRBD1 or TRBD2 (5 bases each). This CDR3 comprises 14 residues. V gave up 4 bases and J gave up 7 bases, with 15 bases separating them.

This clonotype has a count of ten or more. This rearrangement joins TRBV27 to TRBJ2-1; no reliable D call. This CDR3 comprises 13 residues. V was pared by 3 bases and J by 6 bases, with 9 bases between. Germline CDR1 MNHEY, CDR2 SMNVEV (reference sequence). The CDR3 protein is CASSFQQLNEQFF. In nucleotides, the CDR3 is TGTGCCAGCAGTTTCCAACAGCTCAATGAGCAGTTCTTC.

This clonotype turned up a few times. The rearrangement uses TRBV7-2 and TRBJ2-3, with no clear D. Trimming cost V 5 bases and J 6 bases, with 9 bases left between them. CDR3 length: 12 residues. The germline gives CDR1 SGHTA, CDR2 FQGNSA. Here the CDR3 DNA reads TGTGCCAGCAGCGCCAAAAGCGATACGCAGTATTTT. Translating gives CASSAKSDTQYF.